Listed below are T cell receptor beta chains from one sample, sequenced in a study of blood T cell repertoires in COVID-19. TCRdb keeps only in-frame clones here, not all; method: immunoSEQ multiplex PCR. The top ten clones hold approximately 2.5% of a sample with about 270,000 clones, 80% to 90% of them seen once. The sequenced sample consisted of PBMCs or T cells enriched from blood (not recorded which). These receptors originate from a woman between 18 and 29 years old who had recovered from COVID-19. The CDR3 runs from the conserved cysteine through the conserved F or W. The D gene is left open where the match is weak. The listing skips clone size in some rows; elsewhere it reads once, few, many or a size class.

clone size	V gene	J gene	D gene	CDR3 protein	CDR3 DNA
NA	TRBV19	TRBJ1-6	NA	CASSIDLRGGTPLHF	TGTGCCAGTAGTATAGATCTTCGGGGGGGCACACCCCTCCACTTT
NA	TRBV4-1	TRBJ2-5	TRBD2	CPKRNCGGAGETQYF	TGTCCGAAGAGGAACTGCGGGGGGGCAGGTGAGACCCAGTACTTC
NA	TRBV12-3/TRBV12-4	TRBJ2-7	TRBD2	CASSSKGRGEQYF	TGTGCCAGCAGTTCCAAGGGGCGGGGGGAGCAGTACTTC
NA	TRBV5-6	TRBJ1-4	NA	CASSLAGNEKLFF	TGTGCCAGCAGCTTGGCAGGGAATGAAAAACTGTTTTTT
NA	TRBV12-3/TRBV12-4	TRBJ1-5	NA	CASSLKSGQPQHF	TGTGCCAGCAGTTTAAAGTCAGGACAGCCCCAGCATTTT
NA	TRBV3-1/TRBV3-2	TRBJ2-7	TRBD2	CASSQTSGGPYEQYF	TGTGCCAGCAGCCAAACTAGCGGGGGGCCCTACGAGCAGTACTTC
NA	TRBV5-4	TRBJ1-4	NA	CASSLGRQGAGEKLFF	TGTGCCAGCAGCTTGGGGCGTCAGGGCGCCGGTGAAAAACTGTTTTTT
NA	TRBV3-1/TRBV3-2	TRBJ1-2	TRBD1	CASSPTGRGYTF	TGTGCCAGCAGTCCGACAGGGCGCGGCTACACCTTC
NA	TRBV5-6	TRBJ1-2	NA	CASSLLGGERYGYTF	TGTGCCAGCAGCCTCCTTGGCGGGGAACGCTATGGCTACACCTTC
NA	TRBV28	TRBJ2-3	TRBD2	CASTGLAVSTDTQYF	TGTGCCAGCACCGGACTAGCGGTTAGCACAGATACGCAGTATTTT
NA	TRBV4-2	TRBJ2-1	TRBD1	CASSSQTGSSYNEQFF	TGTGCCAGCAGCTCTCAGACAGGGAGCTCCTACAATGAGCAGTTCTTC
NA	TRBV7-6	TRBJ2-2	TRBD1	CASSVDRVGTGELFF	TGTGCCAGCAGCGTCGACAGGGTTGGCACCGGGGAGCTGTTTTTT
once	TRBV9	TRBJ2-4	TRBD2	CASSMGTSGVNLAKNIQYF	TGTGCCAGCAGCATGGGGACTAGCGGGGTTAACCTAGCCAAAAACATTCAGTACTTC
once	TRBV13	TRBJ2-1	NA	CASSLASGPAGEQFF	TGTGCCAGCAGCTTAGCCTCCGGACCGGCGGGTGAGCAGTTCTTC
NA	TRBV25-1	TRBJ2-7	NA	CASSEYAHSYEQYF	TGTGCCAGCAGTGAATACGCACACTCCTACGAGCAGTACTTC
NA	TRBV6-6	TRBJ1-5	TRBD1	CASLKGQGRQPQHF	TGTGCCAGCCTAAAGGGACAGGGGCGTCAGCCCCAGCATTTT
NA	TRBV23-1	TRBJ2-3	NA	CASSQSPCPDTQYF	TGCGCCAGCAGTCAATCCCCTTGTCCCGATACGCAGTATTTT
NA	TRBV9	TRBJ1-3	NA	CASSVRGDRSGNTIYF	TGTGCCAGCAGCGTTAGGGGCGATCGGTCTGGAAACACCATATATTTT
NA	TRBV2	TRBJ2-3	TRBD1	CASRGDRTPDTQYF	TGTGCCAGCAGGGGGGACAGAACCCCAGATACGCAGTATTTT
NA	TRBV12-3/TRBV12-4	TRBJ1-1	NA	CASSFETAEAFF	TGTGCCAGCAGTTTTGAGACAGCCGAAGCTTTCTTT
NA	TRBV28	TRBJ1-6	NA	CASSLTGQVGSPLHF	TGTGCCAGCAGTTTAACGGGACAAGTCGGATCACCCCTCCACTTT
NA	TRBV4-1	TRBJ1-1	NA	CASSQSQGRHTEAFF	TGCGCCAGCAGCCAATCGCAGGGCAGACACACTGAAGCTTTCTTT
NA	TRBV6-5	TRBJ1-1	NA	CASSPRGVGEAFF	TGTGCCAGCAGTCCCCGGGGGGTCGGTGAAGCTTTCTTT
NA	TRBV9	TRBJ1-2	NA	CASTLGQFPNYGYTF	TGTGCCAGCACCTTGGGACAATTTCCTAACTATGGCTACACCTTC
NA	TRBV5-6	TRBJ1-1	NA	CASSLGRGTEAFF	TGTGCCAGCAGCTTGGGTCGGGGGACTGAAGCTTTCTTT
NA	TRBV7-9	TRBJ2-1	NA	CASSFSRVVDEQFF	TGTGCCAGCAGCTTTTCCCGGGTCGTCGATGAGCAGTTCTTC
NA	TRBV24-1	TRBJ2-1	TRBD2	CATSDPTPGLASKENEQFF	TGTGCCACCAGTGATCCGACCCCCGGACTAGCGAGTAAGGAAAATGAGCAGTTCTTC
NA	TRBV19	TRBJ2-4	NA	CASSIEGDIQYF	TGTGCCAGTAGTATAGAAGGGGACATTCAGTACTTC
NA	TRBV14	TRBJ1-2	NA	CASSQGTFGYTF	TGTGCCAGCAGCCAAGGGACATTTGGCTACACCTTC
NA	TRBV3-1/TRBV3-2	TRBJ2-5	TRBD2	CASSGRASGGASETQYF	TGTGCCAGCAGCGGTAGAGCCAGCGGGGGGGCCTCCGAGACCCAGTACTTC
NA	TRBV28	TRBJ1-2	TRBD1	CASTIRDSYGYTF	TGTGCCAGCACCATCCGGGACAGCTATGGCTACACCTTC
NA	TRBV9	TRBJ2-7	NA	CASSVAGFGEQYF	TGTGCCAGCAGCGTAGCGGGTTTCGGCGAGCAGTACTTC
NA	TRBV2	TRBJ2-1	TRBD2	CASVIAGPNEQFF	TGTGCCAGCGTGATAGCGGGGCCCAATGAGCAGTTCTTC
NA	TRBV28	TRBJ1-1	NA	CASSSRRDIPEAFF	TGTGCCAGCAGTTCGCGAAGGGACATACCTGAAGCTTTCTTT
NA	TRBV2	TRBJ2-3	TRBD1	CASSVDRGRADTQYF	TGTGCCAGCAGCGTCGACAGGGGGCGCGCAGATACGCAGTATTTT
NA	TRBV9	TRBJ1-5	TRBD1	CASSGQGGNQPQHF	TGTGCCAGCAGCGGACAGGGAGGCAATCAGCCCCAGCATTTT
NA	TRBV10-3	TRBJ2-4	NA	CAISDGAKAKNIQYF	TGTGCCATCAGTGACGGAGCGAAAGCCAAAAACATTCAGTACTTC
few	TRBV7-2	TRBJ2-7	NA	CASSRDRINSYEQYF	TGTGCCAGCAGCCGCGACAGAATCAATTCCTACGAGCAGTACTTC
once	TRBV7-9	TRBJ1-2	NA	CASSLPLHSTRGYTF	TGTGCCAGCAGCTTACCGCTTCATTCCACCAGGGGCTACACCTTC
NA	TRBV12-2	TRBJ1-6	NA	CASRLAGGTHLSPLHF	TGTGCAAGTCGCTTAGCAGGGGGAACGCACCTTTCACCCCTCCACTTT
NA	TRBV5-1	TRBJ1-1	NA	CASSFDRNTEAFF	TGCGCCAGCAGCTTTGACAGGAACACTGAAGCTTTCTTT
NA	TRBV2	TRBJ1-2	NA	CASSRETDNYGYTF	TGTGCCAGCAGTAGGGAGACGGATAACTATGGCTACACCTTC
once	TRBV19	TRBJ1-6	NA	CASSIPGRDSPLHF	TGTGCCAGTAGTATTCCGGGGAGGGATTCACCCCTCCACTTT
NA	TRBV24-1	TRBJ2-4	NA	CATSGGKNIQYF	TGTGCCACCAGTGGAGGGAAAAACATTCAGTACTTC
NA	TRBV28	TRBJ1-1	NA	CASTSTGLNTEAFF	TGTGCCAGCACCTCGACAGGTCTGAACACTGAAGCTTTCTTT